Below are 22 T cell receptor beta chains sequenced from a single sample in a study of shared clonotypes between healthy human individuals. Clones were read by immunoSEQ multiplex PCR, and TCRdb kept only the in-frame ones, dropping some. The sample has some 2,000,000 clones, roughly 96% seen once. Input material: naive CD4+ T cells sorted from blood. Subset: CD45RA+ positively selected. The source of these receptors is a man aged 18 to 30 in good health.

The chain uses TRBV5-1 and TRBJ1-4; D perhaps matches TRBD1 (6 bases). CDR1 is SGHRS and CDR2 is YFSETQ in the germline V gene. With 3 bases removed from V and 4 bases from J, the gap between germline ends came to 10 bases. The CDR3 is 14 residues long. The CDR3, as DNA: TGCGCCAGCAGCTACAGGGTGAATAATGAAAAACTGTTTTTT. This codes for CASSYRVNNEKLFF.

The gene calls are TRBV10-3 and TRBJ2-7; D perhaps matches TRBD2 (5 bases). The CDR3 runs 14 residues. Between the trimmed V and J ends, which lost 3 bases and 0 bases, there was a span of 9 bases. Germline V lookup: CDR1 ENHRY, CDR2 SYGVKD. This chain's CDR3 is CAISDSVSSYEQYF. The CDR3 DNA reads TGTGCCATCAGTGATAGCGTGAGCTCCTACGAGCAGTACTTC.

A word on this clone: Within the sample, other DNA sequences also encode this same CDR3. V is TRBV5-1 and J is TRBJ2-7; D is unresolved. The CDR3 contains 13 residues. V was cut by 0 bases and J by 3 bases, with 7 bases left in between. Germline V CDR1 and CDR2: SGHRS, YFSETQ. The CDR3 sequence: CASSLAVGYEQYF. The CDR3 DNA is TGCGCCAGCAGCTTGGCTGTGGGCTACGAGCAGTACTTC.

This chain connects TRBV11-3 to TRBJ2-5; 8 bases agree with TRBD2. Germline CDR1 reads SGHNT; CDR2 reads YENEEA. This CDR3 spans 16 amino acids. V was clipped by 1 base and J by 1 base; unmatched bases: 5. The CDR3 loop is CASSLGVSGAQETQYF. CDR3 coding DNA: TGTGCCAGCAGCTTAGGAGTTAGCGGGGCCCAAGAGACCCAGTACTTC.

The chain is built from TRBV5-4 and TRBJ2-6; no definite D call. Trimming cost V 1 base and J 1 base, with 9 bases left between them. Germline lookup yields CDR1 SGHNT and CDR2 YYREEE (reference sequence). This CDR3 is built from 16 residues. The CDR3 reads CASSLIAGSGANVLTF. CDR3 coding DNA: TGTGCCAGCAGCTTGATTGCAGGATCTGGGGCCAACGTCCTGACTTTC.

A word on this clone: At the DNA level, this CDR3 is encoded by other sequences in the same sample as well. This chain joins TRBV6-5 and TRBJ2-1; D is undetermined. CDR3 length: 13 amino acids. The V end was cut by 6 bases, the J end by 1 base, with 7 bases between. The germline V gene has CDR1 MNHEY and CDR2 SVGAGI. CDR3 residues: CASRGRSYNEQFF. The DNA of the CDR3 is TGTGCCAGCAGGGGTCGGTCCTACAATGAGCAGTTCTTC.

The chain is built from TRBV21-1 and TRBJ2-6; the DNA was not used to check the table's D call, TRBD1. TRBV21-1 is flagged as a pseudogene. The CDR3 contains 15 residues. This CDR3 reads CAFQQGVPGANVLTF. The CDR3 DNA sequence: TGTGCCTTCCAGCAAGGGGTTCCCGGGGCCAACGTCCTGACTTTC.

The gene calls are TRBV27 and TRBJ1-2, with 11 bases matching TRBD1. Germline-derived CDR1 and CDR2 are MNHEY and SMNVEV (reference sequence). J lost 4 bases, V lost 5 bases, and 6 bases had no gene match. CDR3 length equals 15 residues. The CDR3 loop is CASSILGTGGYGYTF. Written as DNA, the CDR3 is TGTGCCAGCAGTATCTTGGGGACAGGGGGCTATGGCTACACCTTC.

V and J are TRBV18 and TRBJ2-1; D remains ambiguous. The CDR3 totals 15 residues. Between the trimmed V and J ends, which lost 3 bases and 0 bases, there was a span of 9 bases. Germline CDR1 reads KGHSH; CDR2 reads LQKENI. CDR3 coding DNA: TGTGCCAGCTCACCGTTTCCGCCCTCCTACAATGAGCAGTTCTTC. It translates to CASSPFPPSYNEQFF.

The V call is TRBV15, the J call TRBJ1-5; 11 bases agree with TRBD1. CDR1 is LNHNV, CDR2 YYDKDF, per germline (reference sequence). The CDR3 consists of 18 residues. V lost 3 bases to trimming and J lost 5 bases; unmatched junction nucleotides: 12. CDR3 in amino acids: CATSSEGQGAYQDQPQHF. The CDR3 nucleotides read TGTGCCACCAGCAGTGAAGGACAGGGGGCTTATCAGGATCAGCCCCAGCATTTT.

On this clone: This specimen includes other DNA sequences encoding the same CDR3. This chain joins TRBV5-6 and TRBJ2-5; 14 bases match TRBD2. The germline CDR1 and CDR2 sequences are SGHDT and YYEEEE. This CDR3 is 16 amino acids long. The J segment lost 2 bases and the V segment lost 4 bases, leaving 4 bases of the junction unmatched. As DNA, the CDR3 is TGTGCCAGCAGCCCAGGACTAGCGGGAGGACAAGAGACCCAGTACTTC. Encoded protein: CASSPGLAGGQETQYF.

The gene calls are TRBV6-1 and TRBJ2-1; 10 nucleotides match TRBD1. CDR1 is MNHNS and CDR2 is SASEGT in the germline V gene. CDR3 length: 16 amino acids. The ends lost 3 bases at V and 4 bases at J; junction bases unmatched: 6. The CDR3: CASSDLGQGMYNEQFF. In DNA, the CDR3 is TGTGCCAGCAGTGATCTGGGACAGGGGATGTACAATGAGCAGTTCTTC.

The chain carries TRBV2 and TRBJ2-2; D not resolved. V was clipped by 6 bases and J by 5 bases, with 7 bases between them. CDR1 SNHLY and CDR2 FYNNEI come from the germline V gene. This CDR3 is 12 amino acids long. The CDR3 loop is CASRGETGELFF. CDR3 nucleotide sequence: TGTGCCAGCAGGGGCGAGACCGGGGAGCTGTTTTTT.

On this clone: The same CDR3 also results from other DNA sequences found in this sample. The V gene is TRBV18, the J gene TRBJ2-3; D is uncertain. This CDR3 is 12 amino acids long. The ends were cut back, 3 bases at V and 6 bases at J, with 7 bases in the middle. Germline V gene data show CDR1 as KGHSH and CDR2 as LQKENI. The DNA of the CDR3 is TGTGCCAGCTCACCCGGTCGGGATACGCAGTATTTT. Translation: CASSPGRDTQYF.

The chain carries TRBV11-2 and TRBJ2-2; TRBD2 agrees at 9 bases. Germline assignment: CDR1 SGHAT and CDR2 FQNNGV. Losses at the gene ends were 5 bases for V and 1 base for J; bases not matched to a gene: 8. This CDR3 spans 17 amino acids. CDR3 region: CASSRSGTSRNTGELFF. The CDR3 DNA is TGTGCCAGCAGCCGGAGCGGGACTAGCAGGAACACCGGGGAGCTGTTTTTT.

The chain carries TRBV5-1 and TRBJ1-2; TRBD1 aligns across 7 bases. Germline V gives CDR1 SGHRS, CDR2 YFSETQ. CDR3 length: 15 amino acids. J lost 5 bases, V lost 5 bases, and 12 bases had no gene match. This CDR3 reads CASSPSTGSRYGYTF. The CDR3 DNA is TGCGCCAGCAGTCCTTCGACAGGGAGTCGGTATGGCTACACCTTC.

This chain uses TRBV5-1 with TRBJ1-4; D gene unclear. From germline, CDR1 is SGHRS and CDR2 YFSETQ. Trimming took 1 base from V and 0 from J, leaving 10 bases between them. This CDR3 is 16 amino acids long. The CDR3 DNA follows: TGCGCCAGCAGCTTGTCGGCGGGAGCAACTAATGAAAAACTGTTTTTT. Translated: CASSLSAGATNEKLFF.

About this clone: This same CDR3 is encoded by further DNA sequences in the sample. The rearrangement uses TRBV4-1 and TRBJ1-1; 7 nucleotides align to TRBD1. This CDR3 region has 14 residues. Germline V gives CDR1 MGHRA, CDR2 YSYEKL. V dropped 0 bases and J dropped 3; count of bases not matched to a gene: 1. The CDR3, as DNA: TGCGCCAGCAGCCAAGATCAGGGGGACACTGAAGCTTTCTTT. It codes for CASSQDQGDTEAFF.

The chain is built from TRBV10-3 and TRBJ2-3; TRBD2 aligns across 7 bases. Germline CDR1 and CDR2: ENHRY and SYGVKD. CDR3 size: 16 residues. V was pared by 2 bases and J by 2 bases, with 7 bases of the junction left unmatched. This CDR3 is CAISEGLAETTDTQYF. The CDR3 bases are TGTGCCATCAGTGAGGGGCTAGCGGAGACCACAGATACGCAGTATTTT.

Written as DNA, the CDR3 is TGTGCCAGCAGTCTCAGGGGAGGAGTCGAAAAACTGTTTTTT. As protein: CASSLRGGVEKLFF. This chain connects TRBV6-5 to TRBJ1-4, with a weak D call TRBD1 (6 bases). Trimming removed 5 bases from V and 8 bases from J, with 15 bases in between. This CDR3 spans 14 amino acids. CDR1 and CDR2 (germline): MNHEY, SVGAGI.

On this clone: Other DNA sequences in the sample encode the same CDR3. CDR3 sequence (DNA): TGTGCCAGCAGTGAACCCGGGACAGGCAAAATTGGCTACACCTTC. Protein: CASSEPGTGKIGYTF. The chain has TRBV25-1 and TRBJ1-2; TRBD1 agrees at 8 bases. Germline values: CDR1 MGHDK, CDR2 SYGVNS. V lost 2 bases, J lost 7 bases, and 9 bases stayed unmatched. The CDR3 loop spans 15 amino acids.

The V gene is TRBV18, the J gene TRBJ2-1; 11 nucleotides agree with TRBD2. This CDR3 region has 14 residues. CDR1 KGHSH and CDR2 LQKENI come from the germline V gene. V gave up 3 bases and J gave up 8 bases; unmatched junction bases: 3. For the CDR3, the DNA is TGTGCCAGCTCACCTAGCGGGGGGGCCCATGAGCAGTTCTTC. Protein sequence: CASSPSGGAHEQFF.